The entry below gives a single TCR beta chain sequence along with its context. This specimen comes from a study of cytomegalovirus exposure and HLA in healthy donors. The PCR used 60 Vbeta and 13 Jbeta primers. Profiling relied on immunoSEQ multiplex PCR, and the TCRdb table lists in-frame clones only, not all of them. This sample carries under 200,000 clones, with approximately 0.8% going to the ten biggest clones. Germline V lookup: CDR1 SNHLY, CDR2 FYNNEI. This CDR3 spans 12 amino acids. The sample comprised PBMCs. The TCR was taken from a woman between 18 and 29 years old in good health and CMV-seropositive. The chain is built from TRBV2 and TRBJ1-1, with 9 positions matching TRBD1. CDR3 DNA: TGTGCTACCGGGACAGGGCACACTGAAGCTTTCTTT. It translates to CATGTGHTEAFF.